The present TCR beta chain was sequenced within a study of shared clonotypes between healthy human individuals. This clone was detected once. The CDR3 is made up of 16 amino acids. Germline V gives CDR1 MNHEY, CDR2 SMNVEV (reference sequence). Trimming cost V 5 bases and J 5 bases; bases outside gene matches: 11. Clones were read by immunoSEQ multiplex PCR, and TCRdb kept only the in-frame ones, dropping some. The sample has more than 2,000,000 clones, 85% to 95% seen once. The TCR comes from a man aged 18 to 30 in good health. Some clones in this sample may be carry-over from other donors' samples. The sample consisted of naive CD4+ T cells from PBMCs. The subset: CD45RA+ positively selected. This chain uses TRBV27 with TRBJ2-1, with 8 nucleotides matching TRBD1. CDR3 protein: CASSPLPGQADNEQFF. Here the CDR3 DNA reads TGTGCCAGCAGTCCTCTTCCGGGACAGGCAGACAATGAGCAGTTCTTC.